This T cell receptor beta chain is drawn from a study of PD-L1 blockade in urothelial cancer. Study details: Males with bladder-origin urothelial cancer made up about 85% of the roughly 29 patients. The analyses of blood took place 3 weeks (second dose) and 6 weeks after treatment start. Blood samples contained a median about 130,000 T cells.

Sequencing used immunoSEQ multiplex PCR; TCRdb keeps in-frame clones, though not all of them. The sample consists of over 75,000 clones, 70% to 90% of them appearing once. From germline, CDR1 is KGHSH and CDR2 LQKENI. CDR3 size: 16 residues. The V gene lost 3 bases and the J gene lost 2 bases, with 14 bases spanning the gap. Time point specified: pretreatment peripheral blood. Peripheral blood mononuclear cells were collected from every patient before and during treatment, yielding between 1 and 8 samples per patient. This material consisted of PBMCs, taken around atezolizumab (anti-PD-L1) treatment. The gene calls are TRBV18 and TRBJ2-1, with D possibly being TRBD2 (5 bases). The receptor was isolated from a woman older than 75 with urothelial cancer. The CDR3: CASSPPSSAAYNEQFF. The CDR3 nucleotides read TGTGCCAGCTCACCCCCCTCTTCAGCGGCCTACAATGAGCAGTTCTTC.